Listed below are T cell receptor beta chains from one sample, sequenced in a study of blood T cells in healthy people across ages. TCRdb reanalysed the 5' RACE reads using MiXCR and keeps one entry per CDR3 protein. Here the sample spans hundreds of thousands of distinct CDR3 sequences, around 20% being singletons. The sample comprised blood. The receptors stem from a man between 65 and 85 years old in good health. Each CDR3 is given with its conserved first and last residue. D genes are given only for firm matches. Not every row has a clone size; where given, it reads once, few, many or a size class.

.,.,TRBJ1-4,TRBV24-1,TGTGCCACCAGTGACGGGGGGGATCGGGAAAAACTGTTTTTT,CATSDGGDREKLFF
.,.,TRBJ1-1,TRBV5-4,TGTGCCAGCAGCACCCTAGGGGAGCCTGGAGCTTTCTTT,CASSTLGEPGAFF
few,.,TRBJ2-7,TRBV28,TGTGCCAGCAGTCGAAACCCTTCGAACGAGCAGTACTTC,CASSRNPSNEQYF
few,TRBD1,TRBJ2-7,TRBV27,TGTGCCAGCAGTCCAGACAGGGGCTTAGTCTCCGAGCAGTACTTC,CASSPDRGLVSEQYF
few,.,TRBJ2-5,TRBV5-1,TGCGCCAGCAGCTTGGAGGGTGGGGACGAGACCCAGTACTTC,CASSLEGGDETQYF
.,.,TRBJ2-1,TRBV6-5,TGTGCCAGCTACTTCAGGGGGGGCAATGAGCAGTTCTTC,CASYFRGGNEQFF
.,.,TRBJ2-6,TRBV3-1,TGTGCCAGCAGCCAAATCCCCAGCTCTGGGGCCAACGTCCTGACTTTC,CASSQIPSSGANVLTF
.,TRBD2,TRBJ2-3,TRBV5-1,TGCGCCAGCAGCTTCTTAGCGGGGGGCCAAGGGGATACGCAGTATTTT,CASSFLAGGQGDTQYF
many,.,TRBJ2-5,TRBV5-1,TGCGCCAGCAGCTTGGCCGAATTCGGCAGTATCCAAGAGACCCAGTACTTC,CASSLAEFGSIQETQYF
few,TRBD1,TRBJ2-7,TRBV7-9,TGTGCCAGCTTTGGGACAGGGGGCTCCTACGAGCAGTACTTC,CASFGTGGSYEQYF
.,.,TRBJ2-5,TRBV20-1,TGCAGTACTCAGGATCAGGGGGAGACCCAGTACTTC,CSTQDQGETQYF
few,.,TRBJ2-5,TRBV20-1,TGCAGTGCTACAGACGGTCGGGAGACCCAGTACTTC,CSATDGRETQYF
.,TRBD1,TRBJ2-2,TRBV7-2,TGTGCCAGCAGCTCTGGACAGGCTGCGAACACCGGGGAGCTGTTTTTT,CASSSGQAANTGELFF
.,.,TRBJ2-6,TRBV2,TGTGCCAGCAGTGAAGCGCTGCCTGGGGCCAACGTCCTGACTTTC,CASSEALPGANVLTF
few,.,TRBJ2-7,TRBV28,TGTGCCAGCAGTTTAGGCGGCGGACAGAACTACGAGCAGTACTTC,CASSLGGGQNYEQYF
.,TRBD2,TRBJ2-1,TRBV24-1,TGTGCCACCAGTGATTCCCTAGCGGGAGGGCCTGATGAGCAGTTCTTC,CATSDSLAGGPDEQFF
few,.,TRBJ2-7,TRBV20-1,TGCAGTGCTAGTGGGGACACCCTACGCTTGCAGTACTTC,CSASGDTLRLQYF
.,TRBD2,TRBJ2-3,TRBV24-1,TGTGCCACCAGTGATTCTCGGCTAGCGGGAGTCGCTGATACGCAGTATTTT,CATSDSRLAGVADTQYF
.,.,TRBJ1-1,TRBV20-1,TGCAGTGCTAGGGAGAGTGGGAGAGAGACTGAAGCTTTCTTT,CSARESGRETEAFF
few,.,TRBJ2-7,TRBV20-1,TGCAGTGCTAGTCGGCGACAGTTCTACGAGCAGTACTTC,CSASRRQFYEQYF
.,TRBD1,TRBJ2-5,TRBV2,TGTGCCAGCCTTGGGACAGGGAGAGGGACCCAGTACTTC,CASLGTGRGTQYF
few,TRBD1,TRBJ2-5,TRBV28,TGTGCCACGAACGGACAGGGCCGGATAGAGACCCAGTACTTC,CATNGQGRIETQYF
few,.,TRBJ2-1,TRBV5-1,TGCGCCAGCAGCTTGAGCGCTTCCTACAATGAGCAGTTCTTC,CASSLSASYNEQFF
few,TRBD1,TRBJ2-5,TRBV29-1,TGCAGCGTGGGGACAGGGAACCAAGAGACCCAGTACTTC,CSVGTGNQETQYF
.,TRBD2,TRBJ2-2,TRBV6-2/TRBV6-3,TGTGCCAGCAGTCCCGGGACTAGCGGGAGAGTCGCGAACACCGGGGAGCTGTTTTTT,CASSPGTSGRVANTGELFF
.,.,TRBJ2-5,TRBV7-6,TGTGCCAGCAGCCGATCCGGTTTTGGGGCCGGGGAGACCCAGTACTTC,CASSRSGFGAGETQYF
few,.,TRBJ2-6,TRBV5-8,TGTGCCAGCAGCTTGGTAGGCGAACGAGCTGGGGCCAACGTCCTGACTTTC,CASSLVGERAGANVLTF
few,.,TRBJ2-2,TRBV7-2,TGTGCCAGCAGCAAAAGACAGGGAGGAAGCACCGGGGAGCTGTTTTTT,CASSKRQGGSTGELFF
.,TRBD1,TRBJ1-4,TRBV3-1,TGTTCCAGCAGCCAGTTTAGGGGGCAAAATGAAAAACTGTTTTTT,CSSSQFRGQNEKLFF
.,.,TRBJ2-4,TRBV28,TGTGCCAGCAGCCTCAGCTTGGGGGCCAAAAACATTCAGTACTTC,CASSLSLGAKNIQYF
.,.,TRBJ1-3,TRBV5-6,TGTGCCAGCAGCTTGGAATTCTCTGGAAACACCATATATTTT,CASSLEFSGNTIYF
few,.,TRBJ2-5,TRBV3-1,TGTGCCAGCAGCCCACTCGCGCCGCAAGAGACCCAGTACTTC,CASSPLAPQETQYF
few,.,TRBJ1-1,TRBV19,TGTGCCAGTAGTATCTCACAGGCGAACACTGAAGCTTTCTTT,CASSISQANTEAFF
.,TRBD2,TRBJ2-1,TRBV3-1,TGTGCCAGCACCACTAGCGGGAGGCACAATGAGCAGTTCTTC,CASTTSGRHNEQFF
.,TRBD1,TRBJ2-7,TRBV6-5,TGTGCCAGCAGTTACACAACAGGGGGCGAGCAGTACTTC,CASSYTTGGEQYF
few,TRBD2,TRBJ2-5,TRBV20-1,TGCAGTGCTAGTAGGCTAGCGGGAATGGAGACCCAGTACTTC,CSASRLAGMETQYF
once,.,TRBJ1-1,TRBV20-1,TGCAGTGCTAGAGATTCCGGACAGTCCGCTTTCTTT,CSARDSGQSAFF
.,.,TRBJ1-4,TRBV5-5,TGTGCCAGCAGCTCGGGGTTCACTAATGAAAAACTGTTTTTT,CASSSGFTNEKLFF
few,.,TRBJ2-7,TRBV11-1,TGTGCCAGCAGCTTGGTTGAAAGCTCCTACGAGCAGTACTTC,CASSLVESSYEQYF
.,.,TRBJ2-1,TRBV5-1,TGCGCCAGCAGCTTGGGGGATTTGGTTGGTTCCTACAATGAGCAGTTCTTC,CASSLGDLVGSYNEQFF
.,TRBD2,TRBJ2-7,TRBV5-1,TGCGCCAGCAGCTTGGCCCTAGCGGGGAACTACGAGCAGTACTTC,CASSLALAGNYEQYF
few,TRBD1,TRBJ2-3,TRBV15,TGTGCCACCAGCAGGCAGACAGGGAGAATAGATACGCAGTATTTT,CATSRQTGRIDTQYF
.,TRBD2,TRBJ2-7,TRBV29-1,TGCAGCGTTGAAGGGACTAGCGGGAATGAGCAGTACTTC,CSVEGTSGNEQYF